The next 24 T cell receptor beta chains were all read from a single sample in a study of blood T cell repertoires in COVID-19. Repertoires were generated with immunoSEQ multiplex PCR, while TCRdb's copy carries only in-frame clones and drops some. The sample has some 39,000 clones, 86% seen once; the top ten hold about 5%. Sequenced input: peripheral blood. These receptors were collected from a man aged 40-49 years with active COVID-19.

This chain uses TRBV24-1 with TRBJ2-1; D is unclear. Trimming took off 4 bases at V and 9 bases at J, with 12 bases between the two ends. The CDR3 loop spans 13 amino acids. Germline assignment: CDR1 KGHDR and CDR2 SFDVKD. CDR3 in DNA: TGTGCCACCAGTGACCCCGCAGGAACTGAGCAGTTCTTC. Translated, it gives CATSDPAGTEQFF.

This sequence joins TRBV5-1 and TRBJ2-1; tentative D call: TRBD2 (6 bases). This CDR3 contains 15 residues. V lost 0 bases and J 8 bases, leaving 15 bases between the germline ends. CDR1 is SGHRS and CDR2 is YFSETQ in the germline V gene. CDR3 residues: CASSLGSGAFYEQFF. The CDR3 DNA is TGCGCCAGCAGCTTGGGGTCGGGAGCTTTTTATGAGCAGTTCTTC.

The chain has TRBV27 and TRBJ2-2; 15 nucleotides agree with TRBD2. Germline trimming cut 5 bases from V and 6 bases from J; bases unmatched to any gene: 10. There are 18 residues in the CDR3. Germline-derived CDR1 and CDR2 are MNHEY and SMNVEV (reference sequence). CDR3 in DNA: TGTGCCAGCAGTCCACGAATAGGGACTAGCGGGAGGCCCGGGGAGCTGTTTTTT. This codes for CASSPRIGTSGRPGELFF.

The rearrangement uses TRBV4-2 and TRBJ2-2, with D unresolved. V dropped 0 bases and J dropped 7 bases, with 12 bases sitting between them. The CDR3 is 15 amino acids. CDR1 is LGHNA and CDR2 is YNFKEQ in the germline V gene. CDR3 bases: TGTGCCAGCAGCCAAGAAGTCGATACTAACGGGGAGCTGTTTTTT. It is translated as CASSQEVDTNGELFF.

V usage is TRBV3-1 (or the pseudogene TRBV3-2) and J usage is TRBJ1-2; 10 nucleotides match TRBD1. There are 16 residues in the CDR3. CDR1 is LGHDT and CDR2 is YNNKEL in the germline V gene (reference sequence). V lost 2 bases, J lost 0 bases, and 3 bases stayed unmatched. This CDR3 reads CASSQWGQGTNYGYTF. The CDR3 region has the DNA TGTGCCAGCAGCCAATGGGGACAGGGGACTAACTATGGCTACACCTTC.

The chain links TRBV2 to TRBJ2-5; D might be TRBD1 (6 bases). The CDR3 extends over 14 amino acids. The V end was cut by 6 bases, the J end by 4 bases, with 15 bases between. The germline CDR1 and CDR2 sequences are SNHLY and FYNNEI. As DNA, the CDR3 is TGTGCCAGCAGACTCAGGGGTTCCGGAGAGACCCAGTACTTC. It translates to CASRLRGSGETQYF.

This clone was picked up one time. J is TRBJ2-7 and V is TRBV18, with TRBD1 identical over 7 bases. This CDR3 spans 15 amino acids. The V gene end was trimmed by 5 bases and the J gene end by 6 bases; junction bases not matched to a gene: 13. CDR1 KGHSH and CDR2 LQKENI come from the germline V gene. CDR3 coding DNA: TGTGCCAGCTCAGCCTCACAGGGGCCTTGGAGCGAGCAGTACTTC. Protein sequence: CASSASQGPWSEQYF.

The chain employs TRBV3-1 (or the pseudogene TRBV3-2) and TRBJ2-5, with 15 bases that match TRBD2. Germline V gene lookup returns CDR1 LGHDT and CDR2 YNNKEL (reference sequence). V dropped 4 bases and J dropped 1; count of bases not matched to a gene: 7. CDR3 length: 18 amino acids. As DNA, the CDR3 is TGTGCCAGCAGCCGCGGGACTAGCGGGAGGTGGGGCCAAGAGACCCAGTACTTC. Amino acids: CASSRGTSGRWGQETQYF.

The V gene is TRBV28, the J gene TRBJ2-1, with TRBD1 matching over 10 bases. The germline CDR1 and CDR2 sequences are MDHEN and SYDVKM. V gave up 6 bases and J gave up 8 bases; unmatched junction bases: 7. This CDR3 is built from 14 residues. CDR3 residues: CASSRRDRGHEQFF. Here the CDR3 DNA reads TGTGCCAGCAGCCGTCGGGACAGGGGACATGAGCAGTTCTTC.

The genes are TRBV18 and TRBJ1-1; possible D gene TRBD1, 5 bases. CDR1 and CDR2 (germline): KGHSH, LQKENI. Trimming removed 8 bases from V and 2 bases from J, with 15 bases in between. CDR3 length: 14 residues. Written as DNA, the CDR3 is TGTGCCAGCCACCTAAGGGGATATAACACTGAAGCTTTCTTT. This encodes CASHLRGYNTEAFF.

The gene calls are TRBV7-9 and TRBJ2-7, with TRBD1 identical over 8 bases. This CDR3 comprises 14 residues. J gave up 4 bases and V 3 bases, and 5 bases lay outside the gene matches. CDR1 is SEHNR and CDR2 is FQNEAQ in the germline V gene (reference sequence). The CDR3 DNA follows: TGTGCCAGCAGCTTCGGACAGGGCCCTTACGAGCAGTACTTC. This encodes CASSFGQGPYEQYF.

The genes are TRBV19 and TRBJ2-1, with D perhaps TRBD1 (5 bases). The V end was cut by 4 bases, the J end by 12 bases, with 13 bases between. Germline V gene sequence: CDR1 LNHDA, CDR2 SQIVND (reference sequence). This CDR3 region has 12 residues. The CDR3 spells CASSRDQGVQFF. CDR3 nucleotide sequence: TGTGCCAGTAGTAGAGACCAGGGTGTGCAGTTCTTC.

CDR3 bases: TGTGCCATCAGTGAAGGGACTCAAACGGCAAACACCATATATTTT. Translated, it gives CAISEGTQTANTIYF. This chain uses TRBV10-3 with TRBJ1-3; possibly TRBD1 for D (5 bases). Germline values: CDR1 ENHRY, CDR2 SYGVKD. The CDR3 contains 15 residues. V was clipped by 3 bases and J by 6 bases, with 15 bases between them.

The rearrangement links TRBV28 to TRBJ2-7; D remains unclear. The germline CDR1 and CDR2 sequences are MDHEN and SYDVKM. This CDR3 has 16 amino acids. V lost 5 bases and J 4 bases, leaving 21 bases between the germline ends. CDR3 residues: CASSPELPAEQYEQYF. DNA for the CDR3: TGTGCCAGCAGTCCGGAGTTGCCTGCAGAGCAATACGAGCAGTACTTC.

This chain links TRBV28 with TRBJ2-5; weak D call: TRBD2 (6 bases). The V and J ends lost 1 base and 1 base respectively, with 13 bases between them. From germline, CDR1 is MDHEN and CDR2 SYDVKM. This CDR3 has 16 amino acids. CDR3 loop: CASSLYSASAQETQYF. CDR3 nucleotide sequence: TGTGCCAGCAGTTTATATTCGGCTAGCGCCCAAGAGACCCAGTACTTC. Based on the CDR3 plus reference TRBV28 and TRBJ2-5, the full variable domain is DVKVTQSSRYLVKRTGEKVFLECVQDMDHENMFWYRQDPGLGLRLIYFSYDVKMKEKGDIPEGYSVSREKKERFSLILESASTNQTSMYLCASSLYSASAQETQYFGPGTRLLVL.

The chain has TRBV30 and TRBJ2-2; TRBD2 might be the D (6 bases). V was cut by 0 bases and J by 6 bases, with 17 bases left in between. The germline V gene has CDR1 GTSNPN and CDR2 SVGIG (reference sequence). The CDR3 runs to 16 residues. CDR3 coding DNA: TGTGCCTGGAGTGTACTGGGGGGTGCGCTGGCCGGGGAGCTGTTTTTT. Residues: CAWSVLGGALAGELFF.

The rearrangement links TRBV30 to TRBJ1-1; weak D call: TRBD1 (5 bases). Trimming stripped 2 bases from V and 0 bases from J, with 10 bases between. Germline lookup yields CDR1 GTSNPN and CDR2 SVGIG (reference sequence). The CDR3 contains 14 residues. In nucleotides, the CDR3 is TGTGCCTGGAGTTCGACAGCCATGAACACTGAAGCTTTCTTT. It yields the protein CAWSSTAMNTEAFF.

Here the CDR3 reads CAISETGGMNYEQYF. The CDR3 coding sequence is TGTGCCATCAGTGAGACAGGGGGTATGAACTACGAGCAGTACTTC. The gene calls are TRBV10-3 and TRBJ2-7; 8 bases fit TRBD1. Per germline, CDR1 ENHRY and CDR2 SYGVKD. Trimming took 2 bases from V and 3 from J; bases not matched to a gene: 6. The CDR3 covers 15 residues.

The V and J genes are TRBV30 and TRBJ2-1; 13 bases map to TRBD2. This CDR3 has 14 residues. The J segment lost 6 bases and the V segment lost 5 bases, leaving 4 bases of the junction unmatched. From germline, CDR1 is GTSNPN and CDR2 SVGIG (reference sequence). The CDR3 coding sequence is TGTGCCTGGGGAACTAGCGGGAGGGCCAATGAGCAGTTCTTC. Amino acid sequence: CAWGTSGRANEQFF.

This CDR3 is CASSEYPQDREYF. CDR3 in DNA: TGTGCCAGCAGTGAATACCCCCAGGACAGGGAATACTTC. This chain connects TRBV6-1 to TRBJ2-7; 8 nucleotides line up with TRBD1. The CDR3 is made up of 13 amino acids. Losses at the gene ends were 2 bases for V and 13 bases for J; bases not matched to a gene: 10. Germline V lookup: CDR1 MNHNS, CDR2 SASEGT.

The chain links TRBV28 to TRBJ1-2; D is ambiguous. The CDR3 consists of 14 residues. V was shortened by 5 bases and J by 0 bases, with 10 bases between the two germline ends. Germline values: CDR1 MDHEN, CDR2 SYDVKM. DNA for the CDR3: TGTGCCAGCAGTCTTAGCGGGGCTAACTATGGCTACACCTTC. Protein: CASSLSGANYGYTF.

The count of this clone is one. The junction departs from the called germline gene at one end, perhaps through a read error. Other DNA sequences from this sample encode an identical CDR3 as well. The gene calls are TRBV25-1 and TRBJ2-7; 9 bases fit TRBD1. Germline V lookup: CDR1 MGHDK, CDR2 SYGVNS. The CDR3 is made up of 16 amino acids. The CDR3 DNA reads TGTGCCAGCAGTGAATATTTCGGGACAGGGAAGGACGAGCAATACTTC. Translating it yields CASSEYFGTGKDEQYF.

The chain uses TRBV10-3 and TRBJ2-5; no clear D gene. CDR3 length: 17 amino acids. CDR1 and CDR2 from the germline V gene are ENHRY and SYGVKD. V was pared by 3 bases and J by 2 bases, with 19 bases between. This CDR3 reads CAISDSESLDIQETQYF. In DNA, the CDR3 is TGTGCCATCAGTGATTCTGAGTCGTTAGACATACAAGAGACCCAGTACTTC.

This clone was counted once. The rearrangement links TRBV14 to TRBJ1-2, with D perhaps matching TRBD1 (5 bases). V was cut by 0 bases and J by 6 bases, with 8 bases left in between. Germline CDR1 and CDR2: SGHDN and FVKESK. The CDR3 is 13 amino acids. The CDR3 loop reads CASSQDEGDGYTF. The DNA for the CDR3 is TGTGCCAGCAGCCAAGATGAAGGGGATGGCTACACCTTC.